These 12 T cell receptor beta chains were all obtained from the same sample, sequenced in a study of blood T cell repertoires in COVID-19. Here immunoSEQ multiplex PCR was the method, and the copy in TCRdb shows in-frame clones only, minus some. The sample shows approximately 110,000 clones, approximately 81% of them seen only once. Sequencing was done on a sample of peripheral blood. The origin of the receptors is a man aged 35-49 years with acute or convalescent COVID-19.

The J gene is TRBJ1-1, the V gene TRBV7-9; tentative D call: TRBD1 (6 bases). CDR1 and CDR2 (germline): SEHNR, FQNEAQ (reference sequence). Trimming stripped 5 bases from V and 4 bases from J, with 17 bases between. The CDR3 is 15 amino acids. CDR3 amino acids: CASSVGGAKATEAFF. The CDR3, as DNA: TGTGCCAGCAGCGTCGGGGGGGCCAAGGCCACTGAAGCTTTCTTT.

DNA of the CDR3: TGTGCCAGCAGCGTAGGCCCGGGGAAGGGAAGTAACTATGGCTACACCTTC. Its translation: CASSVGPGKGSNYGYTF. The chain has TRBV9 and TRBJ1-2; D not resolved. Between the trimmed V and J ends, which lost 0 bases and 1 base, there was a span of 16 bases. The CDR3 extends over 17 amino acids. Germline assignment: CDR1 SGDLS and CDR2 YYNGEE.

The chain employs TRBV27 and TRBJ1-6; D remains ambiguous. The V gene's germline CDR1 is MNHEY and CDR2 SMNVEV (reference sequence). V was clipped by 2 bases and J by 1 base, with 12 bases between them. This CDR3 region has 17 residues. The CDR3 loop is CASSLSARTSYNSPLHF. CDR3 sequence (DNA): TGTGCCAGCAGTTTAAGCGCCAGAACATCCTATAATTCACCCCTCCACTTT.

J is TRBJ1-1 and V is TRBV15, with D hard to call. Germline V gives CDR1 LNHNV, CDR2 YYDKDF (reference sequence). This CDR3 spans 14 amino acids. The V end lost 5 bases, the J end lost 5 bases, and 15 bases lay between the germline ends. The CDR3 protein is CATSERNGDTEAFF. The CDR3 nucleotides read TGTGCCACCAGCGAGAGGAACGGGGATACTGAAGCTTTCTTT.

The V gene is TRBV27, the J gene TRBJ2-7; D may be TRBD1 (6 bases). V dropped 5 bases and J dropped 5 bases, with 16 bases sitting between them. Germline lookup yields CDR1 MNHEY and CDR2 SMNVEV (reference sequence). The CDR3 is made up of 14 amino acids. The CDR3 reads CASSATGLANEQYF. The CDR3 nucleotides are TGTGCCAGCAGTGCTACAGGGTTGGCCAACGAGCAGTACTTC.

The chain has TRBV5-7 and TRBJ2-7; D possibly corresponds to TRBD2 (6 bases). Being an ORF, TRBV5-7 has a function that is uncertain. CDR3 size: 13 residues. The germline V and J ends were trimmed by 3 bases and 6 bases, with 13 bases remaining between them. In DNA form, the CDR3 reads TGTGCCAGCAGCTGGGCCCGGGACTTCGAGCAGTACTTC. Residues: CASSWARDFEQYF.

This chain uses TRBV11-3 with TRBJ1-6; the match to TRBD1 covers 11 bases. V lost 3 bases and J lost 6; bases outside the gene matches: 10. Looked up from germline, CDR1 is SGHNT and CDR2 is YENEEA. The CDR3 totals 18 residues. The DNA for the CDR3 is TGTGCCAGCAGCTTTGACCGGGACAGGGGGGAAAGTAATTCACCCCTCCACTTT. Protein product: CASSFDRDRGESNSPLHF.

This clone has a handful of counts. V and J are TRBV25-1 and TRBJ1-1; a weak D match, TRBD1 (6 bases). The CDR3 is made up of 16 amino acids. The germline V and J ends were trimmed by 2 bases and 7 bases, with 20 bases remaining between them. CDR1 and CDR2 from the germline V gene are MGHDK and SYGVNS. CDR3 sequence (DNA): TGTGCCAGCAGTGAAGCAGGGGTGGGTCTCAAAGGTGAAGCTTTCTTT. This sequence encodes CASSEAGVGLKGEAFF.

The CDR3 is CASSNTLGQMLEYF. The CDR3 DNA reads TGTGCCAGCAGTAATACCCTGGGACAGATGTTAGAGTACTTC. The gene calls are TRBV2 and TRBJ2-4; 7 nucleotides match TRBD1. Germline V lookup: CDR1 SNHLY, CDR2 FYNNEI. The ends lost 5 bases at V and 14 bases at J; junction bases unmatched: 15. The CDR3 has 14 amino acids. The variable domain in full, completed from reference TRBV2 and TRBJ2-4, reads EPEVTQTPSHQVTQMGQEVILRCVPISNHLYFYWYRQILGQKVEFLVSFYNNEISEKSEIFDDQFSVERPDGSNFTLKIRSTKLEDSAMYFCASSNTLGQMLEYFGAGTRLSVL.

The chain employs TRBV7-9 and TRBJ2-3; TRBD2 matches at 9 bases. V trimming: 1 base; J trimming: 5 bases; junction bases outside the gene matches: 4. CDR1 is SEHNR, CDR2 FQNEAQ, per germline (reference sequence). This CDR3 region has 15 residues. The CDR3: CASSLGGGAGDTQYF. For the CDR3, the DNA is TGTGCCAGCAGCTTAGGCGGGGGGGCCGGAGATACGCAGTATTTT.

In this sample, this clone turned up once. This chain links TRBV29-1 with TRBJ2-5, with D possibly being TRBD1 (7 bases). The V end lost 7 bases, the J end lost 3 bases, and 21 bases lay between the germline ends. The V gene's germline CDR1 is SQVTM and CDR2 ANQGSEA. The CDR3 has 15 residues. The CDR3 protein is CSASRGAWGKETQYF. For the CDR3, the DNA is TGCAGCGCTTCCAGGGGGGCCTGGGGAAAAGAGACCCAGTACTTC. The full variable domain, its missing parts supplied by reference TRBV29-1 and TRBJ2-5, is SAVISQKPSRDICQRGTSLTIQCQVDSQVTMMFWYRQQPGQSLTLIATANQGSEATYESGFVIDKFPISRPNLTFSTLTVSNMSPEDSSIYLCSASRGAWGKETQYFGPGTRLLVL.

Note on this clone: The sample has other DNA sequences that encode this CDR3 too. The CDR3 sequence: CASSQDRNSGNTIYF. The CDR3 region has the DNA TGTGCCAGCAGCCAAGACAGGAACTCTGGAAACACCATATATTTT. V is TRBV3-1 (or the pseudogene TRBV3-2) and J is TRBJ1-3; no definite D call. Trimming stripped 0 bases from V and 0 bases from J, with 6 bases between. The CDR3 length is 15 residues. Germline CDR1 reads LGHDT; CDR2 reads YNNKEL (reference sequence).